The rows below give T cell receptor beta chains drawn from one sample of a study of blood T cell repertoires in COVID-19. Clones were sequenced by immunoSEQ multiplex PCR, and TCRdb holds only the in-frame ones, with some missing. The data contain 270,000 or so clones, about nine tenths of them seen just once; the ten biggest clones take up about 2.1%. The sample comprised PBMCs or T cells enriched from blood (not recorded which). The source is a woman aged 40 to 50 with acute COVID-19. CDR3s include the opening cysteine and the closing phenylalanine or tryptophan. Each record gives: CDR3 protein, CDR3 DNA, V gene, D gene, clone size, J gene. A D gene is named only where the DNA matches it firmly. Some rows mark clone size as missing; the rest say once, few, many or name a class of expanded clone.

CASSLAGVGTGELFF,TGTGCCAGCAGTCTAGCGGGAGTGGGTACCGGGGAGCTGTTTTTT,TRBV19,TRBD2,NA,TRBJ2-2
CASSVGLADEQFF,TGTGCCAGCAGCGTAGGACTAGCGGATGAGCAGTTCTTC,TRBV9,TRBD2,NA,TRBJ2-1
CASSPTGRETQYF,TGTGCCAGCAGTCCTACAGGGCGCGAGACCCAGTACTTC,TRBV28,NA,once,TRBJ2-5
CASSYAGGPNTEAFF,TGTGCCAGCAGCTACGCAGGGGGCCCGAACACTGAAGCTTTCTTT,TRBV7-8,TRBD1,NA,TRBJ1-1
CASSLGTGDRRNQPQHF,TGTGCCAGCAGCTTAGGAACAGGTGATCGTCGGAATCAGCCCCAGCATTTT,TRBV7-9,NA,NA,TRBJ1-5
CASDLGQRLSGNTIYF,TGTGCCAGTGATCTTGGACAGAGGCTCTCTGGAAACACCATATATTTT,TRBV19,NA,NA,TRBJ1-3
CASSLGTRRVSYNEQFF,TGTGCCAGCAGCCTTGGGACTCGACGTGTATCCTACAATGAGCAGTTCTTC,TRBV13,NA,NA,TRBJ2-1
CASSKNWRDRGHSNQPQHF,TGTGCCAGCAGCAAAAACTGGAGGGACAGGGGACATAGCAATCAGCCCCAGCATTTT,TRBV21-1,NA,NA,TRBJ1-5
CASSHFSREKDEQYF,TGTGCCAGCAGCCACTTCTCGCGGGAGAAGGACGAGCAGTACTTC,TRBV4-2,TRBD2,NA,TRBJ2-7
CSAQRGYEQYF,TGCAGTGCCCAGCGGGGTTACGAGCAGTACTTC,TRBV20-1,TRBD2,NA,TRBJ2-7
CATSDSDADTQYF,TGTGCCACCAGTGATTCAGATGCAGATACGCAGTATTTT,TRBV24-1,NA,NA,TRBJ2-3
CASTRGDFYGYTF,TGTGCCAGTACCCGGGGAGACTTCTATGGCTACACCTTC,TRBV19,NA,NA,TRBJ1-2
CASRGHGQETQYF,TGTGCCAGCAGAGGACACGGACAAGAGACCCAGTACTTC,TRBV6-5,NA,NA,TRBJ2-5
CASSWGESPPNSPLHF,TGCGCCAGCAGCTGGGGGGAGTCTCCGCCAAATTCACCCCTCCACTTT,TRBV5-1,NA,once,TRBJ1-6
CASSFIYRGSAEAFF,TGTGCCAGCAGCTTCATTTACAGGGGTTCGGCTGAAGCTTTCTTT,TRBV5-6,TRBD1,NA,TRBJ1-1
CASSPSGVANEQFF,TGTGCCTCTTCCCCCAGCGGGGTAGCCAATGAGCAGTTCTTC,TRBV30,TRBD2,NA,TRBJ2-1
CASSSMGQGGNEAFF,TGCGCCAGCAGCTCCATGGGACAGGGGGGAAATGAAGCTTTCTTT,TRBV5-1,TRBD1,NA,TRBJ1-1
CASSSLAGGSYNEQFF,TGTGCCAGCAGCTCACTAGCGGGGGGTTCCTACAATGAGCAGTTCTTC,TRBV7-2,TRBD2,NA,TRBJ2-1
CASSLVVGGSSYNEQFF,TGTGCCAGCAGCTTAGTAGTCGGGGGGAGCTCCTACAATGAGCAGTTCTTC,TRBV7-6,TRBD2,NA,TRBJ2-1
CASRVTGKWSEQYF,TGTGCCAGCAGGGTGACAGGGAAGTGGAGCGAGCAGTACTTC,TRBV28,TRBD1,NA,TRBJ2-7
CASSLIKVAWYNEQFF,TGTGCCAGCAGTTTAATTAAGGTAGCGTGGTACAATGAGCAGTTCTTC,TRBV28,NA,NA,TRBJ2-1
CASSLVQNEKLFF,TGCGCCAGCAGCCTTGTCCAAAATGAAAAACTGTTTTTT,TRBV4-3,NA,once,TRBJ1-4
CASSEQGQGYTF,TGTGCCAGTAGTGAACAGGGTCAAGGCTACACCTTC,TRBV19,NA,NA,TRBJ1-2
CASSQQGMKENIQYF,TGTGCCAGCAGCCAACAGGGTATGAAGGAAAACATTCAGTACTTC,TRBV6-5,NA,NA,TRBJ2-4